This T cell receptor beta chain came from a study of Ad26.COV2.S vaccination and SARS-CoV-2 variants. The treatment is: 15 to 20 received Ad26.COV2.S at low or high dose, single or two shots; 5 received placebo; per-sample allocation not given. Sampling was performed 63 days after the first vaccine or placebo injection. The germline V and J ends were trimmed by 5 bases and 1 base, with 17 bases remaining between them. Germline CDR1 reads SGHAT; CDR2 reads FQDESV (reference sequence). The CDR3 is 16 residues long. This table comes from immunoSEQ multiplex PCR, and its TCRdb copy is limited to in-frame clones, with some not included. The data show some 340,000 clones, 70% to 90% seen once.

The rearrangement links TRBV11-1 to TRBJ1-2; D is undetermined. This material consisted of peripheral blood, taken in a trial of Ad26.COV2.S vaccine versus placebo. The TCR originated in a person aged 18-60 years who received the Ad26.COV2.S COVID-19 vaccine or a placebo. The CDR3 region has the DNA TGTGCCAGCAGCCCGAAGCGGGGATTACTTAACTATGGCTACACCTTC. Translated: CASSPKRGLLNYGYTF.